The rows below give T cell receptor beta chains drawn from one sample of a study of patients and donors after allogeneic stem cell transplantation. TCRdb reprocessed the RT-PCR reads via MiXCR and lists one record per CDR3 protein. The sample lists 95,000 to 120,000 distinct CDR3 sequences, around 35% occurring once. What was sequenced was blood, either unsorted or a sorted T cell fraction (not recorded which). Receptor source: a human donor who was either an allogeneic HSCT recipient or a stem cell or donor lymphocyte infusion donor (not recorded which). It is not recorded whose cells these are; they may come from a transplant donor. Both conserved end residues are part of each CDR3. The order of the fields is clone size, J gene, V gene, D gene, CDR3 protein, CDR3 DNA. A D gene is named only where the DNA matches it firmly. The size entry is marked missing in some rows and otherwise reads once, few, many or a size class.

abundance: NA; j_gene: TRBJ2-5; v_gene: TRBV5-4; d_gene: NA; CDR3aa: CASSDRETQYF; CDR3nt: TGTGCCAGCAGCGACAGAGAGACCCAGTACTTC
abundance: NA; j_gene: TRBJ1-6; v_gene: TRBV20-1; d_gene: NA; CDR3aa: CSARDSGSYNSPLHF; CDR3nt: TGCAGTGCTAGAGATTCAGGATCCTATAATTCACCCCTCCACTTT
abundance: few; j_gene: TRBJ1-1; v_gene: TRBV7-9; d_gene: NA; CDR3aa: CASSLYQGYTEAFF; CDR3nt: TGTGCCAGCAGCTTATATCAGGGATACACTGAAGCTTTCTTT
abundance: NA; j_gene: TRBJ2-1; v_gene: TRBV6-5; d_gene: TRBD2; CDR3aa: CASSSLTSGSYNEQFF; CDR3nt: TGTGCCAGCAGTTCCCTGACTAGCGGGAGCTACAATGAGCAGTTCTTC
abundance: NA; j_gene: TRBJ1-5; v_gene: TRBV6-6; d_gene: TRBD1; CDR3aa: CASSNRQGIEPQHF; CDR3nt: TGTGCCAGCAGTAACCGACAGGGGATTGAGCCCCAGCATTTT
abundance: few; j_gene: TRBJ2-5; v_gene: TRBV7-9; d_gene: NA; CDR3aa: CASSFLPGRETQYF; CDR3nt: TGTGCCAGCAGCTTTCTACCAGGGCGTGAGACCCAGTACTTC
abundance: NA; j_gene: TRBJ1-6; v_gene: TRBV12-3/TRBV12-4; d_gene: TRBD1; CDR3aa: CASTGTGVYNSPLHF; CDR3nt: TGTGCCAGCACCGGGACAGGGGTTTACAATTCACCCCTCCACTTT
abundance: NA; j_gene: TRBJ1-1; v_gene: TRBV20-1; d_gene: NA; CDR3aa: CSAELNTEAFF; CDR3nt: TGCAGTGCTGAACTGAACACTGAAGCTTTCTTT
abundance: once; j_gene: TRBJ1-1; v_gene: TRBV3-1; d_gene: NA; CDR3aa: CASRPHQGAEAFF; CDR3nt: TGTGCCAGCAGACCACACCAAGGGGCTGAAGCTTTCTTT
abundance: NA; j_gene: TRBJ1-6; v_gene: TRBV2; d_gene: NA; CDR3aa: CASGTYNSPLHF; CDR3nt: TGTGCCAGCGGCACTTATAATTCACCCCTCCACTTT
abundance: NA; j_gene: TRBJ1-6; v_gene: TRBV4-3; d_gene: TRBD1; CDR3aa: CASSRDSGSNSPLHF; CDR3nt: TGCGCCAGCAGCAGGGACAGCGGATCCAATTCACCCCTCCACTTT
abundance: few; j_gene: TRBJ1-2; v_gene: TRBV12-3/TRBV12-4; d_gene: NA; CDR3aa: CASSHGPGGYTF; CDR3nt: TGTGCCAGCAGTCATGGACCGGGCGGCTACACCTTC
abundance: few; j_gene: TRBJ1-1; v_gene: TRBV6-5; d_gene: TRBD1; CDR3aa: CASSSDRVNTEAFF; CDR3nt: TGTGCCAGCAGTTCGGACAGGGTCAACACTGAAGCTTTCTTT
abundance: few; j_gene: TRBJ2-7; v_gene: TRBV29-1; d_gene: NA; CDR3aa: CSVALEVGTYEQYF; CDR3nt: TGCAGCGTTGCATTGGAAGTAGGCACCTACGAGCAGTACTTC
abundance: many; j_gene: TRBJ2-5; v_gene: TRBV5-6; d_gene: NA; CDR3aa: CASNPKRIQETQYF; CDR3nt: TGTGCCAGCAACCCGAAAAGGATTCAAGAGACCCAGTACTTC
abundance: NA; j_gene: TRBJ2-7; v_gene: TRBV28; d_gene: NA; CDR3aa: CASSPPTAGPYEQYF; CDR3nt: TGTGCCAGCAGTCCCCCCACCGCGGGGCCCTACGAGCAGTACTTC
abundance: few; j_gene: TRBJ2-7; v_gene: TRBV5-1; d_gene: TRBD1; CDR3aa: CASSLEPQGAESYEQYF; CDR3nt: TGCGCCAGCAGCTTGGAACCTCAGGGGGCCGAGTCCTACGAGCAGTACTTC
abundance: few; j_gene: TRBJ2-5; v_gene: TRBV29-1; d_gene: TRBD2; CDR3aa: CSVAPGTSGETQYF; CDR3nt: TGCAGCGTTGCTCCCGGGACTAGTGGGGAGACCCAGTACTTC
abundance: NA; j_gene: TRBJ2-1; v_gene: TRBV5-4; d_gene: TRBD2; CDR3aa: CASSLTSGNNEQFF; CDR3nt: TGTGCCAGCAGCTTGACTAGCGGAAACAATGAGCAGTTCTTC
abundance: NA; j_gene: TRBJ2-2; v_gene: TRBV28; d_gene: TRBD1; CDR3aa: CASSSRVRRDRDTGELFF; CDR3nt: TGTGCCAGCAGTTCAAGGGTGCGCCGGGACAGGGACACCGGGGAGCTGTTTTTT
abundance: NA; j_gene: TRBJ2-7; v_gene: TRBV2; d_gene: TRBD2; CDR3aa: CASRIVAGAYYEQYF; CDR3nt: TGTGCCAGCAGAATCGTAGCGGGAGCTTACTACGAGCAGTACTTC
abundance: few; j_gene: TRBJ2-5; v_gene: TRBV29-1; d_gene: NA; CDR3aa: CSPRVGETQYF; CDR3nt: TGCAGCCCCCGGGTAGGGGAGACCCAGTACTTC
abundance: NA; j_gene: TRBJ2-5; v_gene: TRBV2; d_gene: NA; CDR3aa: CASSVRETQYF; CDR3nt: TGTGCCAGCAGTGTTCGAGAGACCCAGTACTTC
abundance: few; j_gene: TRBJ1-1; v_gene: TRBV7-9; d_gene: TRBD1; CDR3aa: CASSLEQGDRHTEAFF; CDR3nt: TGTGCCAGCAGCTTAGAACAGGGGGATCGCCACACTGAAGCTTTCTTT
abundance: few; j_gene: TRBJ1-2; v_gene: TRBV7-2; d_gene: NA; CDR3aa: CASSLGSGDYGYTF; CDR3nt: TGTGCCAGCAGCTTAGGATCAGGCGACTATGGCTACACCTTC
abundance: few; j_gene: TRBJ1-5; v_gene: TRBV10-3; d_gene: NA; CDR3aa: CAISDGGPQHF; CDR3nt: TGTGCCATCAGTGACGGCGGCCCCCAGCATTTT
abundance: few; j_gene: TRBJ1-6; v_gene: TRBV7-2; d_gene: TRBD1; CDR3aa: CASSYAGTGRSPLHF; CDR3nt: TGTGCCAGCAGCTACGCCGGGACAGGCCGTTCACCCCTCCACTTT
abundance: NA; j_gene: TRBJ1-2; v_gene: TRBV12-3/TRBV12-4; d_gene: TRBD1; CDR3aa: CASSQGGTPTRYTF; CDR3nt: TGTGCCAGCAGTCAGGGGGGGACACCGACCCGCTACACCTTC
abundance: NA; j_gene: TRBJ2-1; v_gene: TRBV20-1; d_gene: TRBD2; CDR3aa: CSARDVGTNYNEQFF; CDR3nt: TGCAGTGCTAGAGATGTTGGGACTAACTACAATGAGCAGTTCTTC
abundance: NA; j_gene: TRBJ2-1; v_gene: TRBV6-5; d_gene: NA; CDR3aa: CASSLAGTHVLSEQFF; CDR3nt: TGTGCCAGCAGTTTAGCCGGGACCCACGTTTTAAGTGAGCAGTTCTTC
abundance: NA; j_gene: TRBJ1-4; v_gene: TRBV3-1; d_gene: NA; CDR3aa: CASGEGKLFF; CDR3nt: TGTGCCAGTGGGGAAGGAAAACTGTTTTTT
abundance: few; j_gene: TRBJ2-1; v_gene: TRBV5-1; d_gene: NA; CDR3aa: CASSFSTTYNEQFF; CDR3nt: TGCGCCAGCAGCTTCTCCACCACCTACAATGAGCAGTTCTTC
abundance: few; j_gene: TRBJ1-2; v_gene: TRBV29-1; d_gene: NA; CDR3aa: CSVEKVQGYGYTF; CDR3nt: TGCAGCGTTGAGAAGGTCCAAGGGTATGGCTACACCTTC
abundance: NA; j_gene: TRBJ2-3; v_gene: TRBV24-1; d_gene: NA; CDR3aa: CATSLSLSNTDTQYF; CDR3nt: TGTGCCACCAGCCTGAGTCTTAGCAACACAGATACGCAGTATTTT
abundance: few; j_gene: TRBJ1-2; v_gene: TRBV6-2/TRBV6-3; d_gene: NA; CDR3aa: CASSSTGPYGGYTF; CDR3nt: TGTGCCAGCAGTTCGACAGGTCCGTACGGTGGCTACACCTTC
abundance: few; j_gene: TRBJ1-4; v_gene: TRBV7-2; d_gene: TRBD1; CDR3aa: CASSLEGQGNEKLFF; CDR3nt: TGTGCCAGCAGCTTAGAGGGACAGGGAAATGAAAAACTGTTTTTT
abundance: few; j_gene: TRBJ2-7; v_gene: TRBV27; d_gene: NA; CDR3aa: CASSPRDLSYEQYF; CDR3nt: TGTGCCAGCAGTCCGCGGGATCTCTCCTACGAGCAGTACTTC
abundance: few; j_gene: TRBJ2-1; v_gene: TRBV18; d_gene: TRBD1; CDR3aa: CASSLDREVEQFF; CDR3nt: TGTGCCAGCTCACTGGACAGGGAGGTTGAGCAGTTCTTC
abundance: few; j_gene: TRBJ2-1; v_gene: TRBV20-1; d_gene: TRBD2; CDR3aa: CSAVLPSGKVNEQFF; CDR3nt: TGCAGTGCTGTACTGCCTAGCGGGAAAGTCAATGAGCAGTTCTTC
abundance: NA; j_gene: TRBJ2-7; v_gene: TRBV4-2; d_gene: TRBD1; CDR3aa: CASSHGQGIYEQYF; CDR3nt: TGTGCCAGCAGCCACGGACAGGGAATCTACGAGCAGTACTTC
abundance: NA; j_gene: TRBJ2-4; v_gene: TRBV20-1; d_gene: NA; CDR3aa: CSARGHRDLIGQYF; CDR3nt: TGCAGTGCTAGAGGGCACAGGGACCTAATAGGGCAGTACTTC
abundance: NA; j_gene: TRBJ2-3; v_gene: TRBV4-2; d_gene: NA; CDR3aa: CASSQVVLANTDTQYF; CDR3nt: TGTGCCAGCAGCCAAGTGGTTCTAGCTAACACAGATACGCAGTATTTT
abundance: few; j_gene: TRBJ1-2; v_gene: TRBV6-2/TRBV6-3; d_gene: NA; CDR3aa: CASGKFYGYTF; CDR3nt: TGTGCCAGCGGGAAATTCTATGGCTACACCTTC
abundance: few; j_gene: TRBJ2-3; v_gene: TRBV7-2; d_gene: NA; CDR3aa: CASSFPPSSSPDTQYF; CDR3nt: TGTGCCAGCAGCTTTCCTCCGTCGTCTAGTCCAGATACGCAGTATTTT
abundance: few; j_gene: TRBJ1-4; v_gene: TRBV18; d_gene: NA; CDR3aa: CASSPLQGINEKLFF; CDR3nt: TGTGCCAGCTCACCTCTACAGGGAATCAATGAAAAACTGTTTTTT